This passage covers 32 T cell receptor beta chains from one sample sequenced in a study of regulatory T cells in long-lasting Graves disease. Investigators prepared the TCR beta libraries by applying iRepertoire HTBI primers and Arm-PCR of CDR3 regions. Each CDR3 protein gets one entry after TCRdb re-called the multiplex PCR reads with MiXCR. There are about 400,000 distinct CDR3 sequences in the sample; 20% occur only once, and about a fifth lies in the top ten. Indicated time point: persistent/refractory GD, antithyroid drugs over 5 years with positive TRAb. PBMC-extracted RNA yielded the TCR library. Sequencing was performed on peripheral blood mononuclear cells (PBMCs), taken when the disease was refractory, from a patient treated with antithyroid drugs. These receptors were taken from a female donor with Graves disease.

This clonotype has ten or more counts. This chain joins TRBV29-1 and TRBJ2-2, with D unresolved. V was cut by 4 bases and J by 1 base, with 10 bases left in between. The CDR3 totals 14 residues. Germline V lookup: CDR1 SQVTM, CDR2 ANQGSEA. CDR3 sequence reads: CSVVGPENTGELFF. The CDR3 DNA is TGCAGCGTTGTAGGGCCCGAGAACACCGGGGAGCTGTTTTTT.

The table lists this clonotype with many counts. The chain has TRBV6-2 or TRBV6-3 and TRBJ1-1; D is uncertain. Trimming removed 2 bases at V and 1 base at J, with 8 bases between. CDR3 length: 14 amino acids. Looked up from germline, CDR1 is MNHEY and CDR2 is SVGEGT. CDR3 nucleotides: TGTGCCAGCAGTTACCAGGCAGGGAACACTGAAGCTTTCTTT. Protein: CASSYQAGNTEAFF.

This clonotype was found a few times. The chain has TRBV19 and TRBJ1-5, with 8 bases matching TRBD1. The length of the CDR3 is 18 residues. V was clipped by 7 bases and J by 0 bases; unmatched bases: 14. The germline gives CDR1 LNHDA, CDR2 SQIVND (reference sequence). This CDR3 is CASKAGTGPYRSNQPQHF. The CDR3 bases are TGTGCCAGTAAGGCCGGGACAGGCCCGTACCGTAGCAATCAGCCCCAGCATTTT. The full variable domain, with the rest looked up from reference TRBV19 and TRBJ1-5, is DGGITQSPKYLFRKEGQNVTLSCEQNLNHDAMYWYRQDPGQGLRLIYYSQIVNDFQKGDIAEGYSVSREKKESFPLTVTSAQKNPTAFYLCASKAGTGPYRSNQPQHFGDGTRLSIL.

The rearrangement joins TRBV12-5 to TRBJ2-1; maybe TRBD1 (5 bases). The V and J ends lost 7 bases and 10 bases respectively, with 17 bases between them. The V gene's germline CDR1 is LGHNT and CDR2 FRNRAP. The CDR3 has 13 amino acids. CDR3 amino acids: CASAQILAGEQFF. In DNA form, the CDR3 reads TGTGCTAGTGCCCAGATCCTGGCAGGGGAGCAGTTCTTC.

As regards this clonotype: A read error may account for a junction end that differs from germline. This chain uses TRBV7-2 with TRBJ2-2, with D possibly TRBD2 on 5 matching bases. This CDR3 comprises 15 residues. Looked up from germline, CDR1 is SGHTA and CDR2 is FQGNSA. CDR3 loop: CASSLARLETGEPFF. The CDR3 DNA reads as TGTGCCAGCAGCTTAGCGCGTCTCGAGACCGGGGAGCCGTTTTTT.

At least ten counts were recorded for this clonotype. The rearrangement joins TRBV5-6 to TRBJ2-5, with TRBD2 matching 12 bases. The CDR3 runs 16 residues. CDR1 is SGHDT, CDR2 YYEEEE, per germline. After removal of 1 base from V and 6 bases from J, the junction contained 7 bases not matched to a gene. The CDR3 bases are TGTGCCAGCAGCTTGAGACTAGCGGGAGTGGGCAAGACCCAGTACTTC. Amino acid sequence: CASSLRLAGVGKTQYF.

This clonotype was found many times. The chain links TRBV6-2 or TRBV6-3 to TRBJ1-2; D is uncertain. With 2 bases removed from V and 4 bases from J, the gap between germline ends came to 17 bases. Germline CDR1 is MNHEY and CDR2 is SVGEGT. This CDR3 region has 16 residues. The CDR3: CASSYALGVGVYGYTF. Here the CDR3 DNA reads TGTGCCAGCAGTTACGCCCTCGGCGTAGGAGTCTATGGCTACACCTTC.

This clonotype was found many times. V usage is TRBV6-1 and J usage is TRBJ2-2; D call uncertain. The germline V and J ends were trimmed by 5 bases and 0 bases, with 16 bases remaining between them. Germline V CDR1 and CDR2: MNHNS, SASEGT. CDR3 length equals 17 residues. The CDR3 DNA follows: TGTGCCAGCAGTCACCTTCTACACACCCCGAACACCGGGGAGCTGTTTTTT. This gives the protein CASSHLLHTPNTGELFF.

This clonotype was detected a few times. The chain joins TRBV6-1 to TRBJ1-2; TRBD1 is a possible D gene (6 bases). From germline, CDR1 is MNHNS and CDR2 SASEGT. This CDR3 contains 15 residues. Between the trimmed V and J ends, which lost 5 bases and 2 bases, there was a span of 15 bases. The CDR3 DNA is TGTGCCAGCAGTCTCCGACAGGACCCAAACTATGGCTACACCTTC. It specifies CASSLRQDPNYGYTF.

V gene TRBV28 combines with J gene TRBJ1-3, with D possibly matching TRBD1 (5 bases). Germline CDR1 is MDHEN and CDR2 is SYDVKM. V was clipped by 11 bases and J by 4 bases, with 12 bases between them. This CDR3 region has 12 residues. The CDR3 nucleotides read TGTGCCGGATCGACAGCGGGAAACACCATATATTTT. Amino acid sequence: CAGSTAGNTIYF. Filled out from reference TRBV28 and TRBJ1-3, the complete variable domain reads DVKVTQSSRYLVKRTGEKVFLECVQDMDHENMFWYRQDPGLGLRLIYFSYDVKMKEKGDIPEGYSVSREKKERFSLILESASTNQTSMYLCAGSTAGNTIYFGEGSWLTVV.

The V call is TRBV20-1, the J call TRBJ2-5; D gene unclear. This CDR3 spans 12 amino acids. Germline lookup yields CDR1 DFQATT and CDR2 SNEGSKA (reference sequence). Trimming removed 6 bases from V and 5 bases from J, with 13 bases in between. The CDR3 DNA is TGCAGTGCCGTATCTAGGTCGGAGACCCAGTACTTC. It translates to CSAVSRSETQYF.

The chain's CDR3 is CASSINRVGNTEAFF. As DNA, the CDR3 is TGTGCCAGTAGTATCAACAGAGTGGGGAACACTGAAGCTTTCTTT. The rearrangement links TRBV19 to TRBJ1-1, with no clear D. The CDR3 covers 15 residues. Germline V gene lookup returns CDR1 LNHDA and CDR2 SQIVND (reference sequence). Trimming removed 3 bases from V and 1 base from J, with 12 bases in between.

Ten or more counts support this clonotype. The chain has TRBV28 and TRBJ2-7, with 9 bases matching TRBD1. The V gene's germline CDR1 is MDHEN and CDR2 SYDVKM. V shed 5 bases and J 3 bases; nucleotides not matched to a gene: 8. The CDR3 has 15 residues. For the CDR3, the DNA is TGTGCCAGCAGTGGGGCCGGGACAGGGTACTACGAGCAGTACTTC. Translation: CASSGAGTGYYEQYF.

This clonotype was seen repeatedly, ten times or more. This chain connects TRBV11-2 to TRBJ1-2; no reliable D call. CDR1 is SGHAT and CDR2 is FQNNGV in the germline V gene. V was clipped by 4 bases and J by 4 bases, with 13 bases between them. There are 14 residues in the CDR3. This CDR3 is CASSSPGEAYGYTF. CDR3 coding DNA: TGTGCCAGCAGCTCCCCCGGGGAGGCCTATGGCTACACCTTC.

This clonotype was seen ten or more times. V gene TRBV29-1 combines with J gene TRBJ1-2; D might be TRBD1 (6 bases). In germline, CDR1 is SQVTM, CDR2 ANQGSEA. The CDR3 length is 15 residues. Trimming left V 0 bases short and J 7 bases short, with 18 bases between. The CDR3 sequence is CSVEDRGWGAVGYTF. The CDR3 bases are TGCAGCGTTGAAGATCGCGGTTGGGGGGCAGTTGGCTACACCTTC.

The rearrangement links TRBV11-3 to TRBJ2-1; TRBD2 matches 12 bases. The CDR3 is 16 amino acids. J was trimmed by 4 bases and V by 1 base; bases with no gene match: 2. CDR1 is SGHNT, CDR2 YENEEA, per germline. The CDR3 loop reads CASSLGGLAGYNEQFF. In DNA form, the CDR3 reads TGTGCCAGCAGCTTAGGCGGACTAGCGGGGTACAATGAGCAGTTCTTC.

The table lists this clonotype with many counts. V gene TRBV12-3 or TRBV12-4 combines with J gene TRBJ2-7; 8 nucleotides align to TRBD1. The CDR3 is made up of 14 amino acids. V lost 5 bases to trimming and J lost 2 bases; unmatched junction nucleotides: 5. This CDR3 reads CASSRQGPTYEQYF. The CDR3 nucleotides are TGTGCCAGCAGTAGACAGGGGCCTACCTACGAGCAGTACTTC.

In this sample, this clonotype turned up a few times. The chain joins TRBV5-5 to TRBJ2-5; possible D gene TRBD2, 5 bases. CDR1 is SGHKS and CDR2 is YYEKEE in the germline V gene (reference sequence). This CDR3 is built from 15 residues. Between the trimmed V and J ends, which lost 4 bases and 2 bases, there was a span of 15 bases. This CDR3 is CASSKEPGIQETQYF. The CDR3 DNA sequence: TGTGCCAGCAGCAAGGAACCGGGGATACAAGAGACCCAGTACTTC. The complete variable domain, with remaining parts taken from reference TRBV5-5 and TRBJ2-5, reads DAGVTQSPTHLIKTRGQQVTLRCSPISGHKSVSWYQQVLGQGPQFIFQYYEKEERGRGNFPDRFSARQFPNYSSELNVNALLLGDSALYLCASSKEPGIQETQYFGPGTRLLVL.

Many counts were recorded for this clonotype. The chain has TRBV7-9 and TRBJ2-7; TRBD1 might be the D (5 bases). The CDR3 runs 14 residues. Per the germline V gene, CDR1 is SEHNR and CDR2 is FQNEAQ (reference sequence). Trimming removed 3 bases from V and 3 bases from J, with 12 bases in between. Here the CDR3 reads CASSLGGQGYEQYF. The DNA of the CDR3 is TGTGCCAGCAGCTTGGGCGGACAAGGCTACGAGCAGTACTTC. Full variable domain (outside the CDR3, taken from reference TRBV7-9 and TRBJ2-7): DTGVSQNPRHKITKRGQNVTFRCDPISEHNRLYWYRQTLGQGPEFLTYFQNEAQLEKSRLLSDRFSAERPKGSFSTLEIQRTEQGDSAMYLCASSLGGQGYEQYFGPGTRLTVT.

This clonotype was seen repeatedly, ten times or more. The CDR3 nucleotides read TGTGCCAGCAGTTATCCCCTCGGACAGGGGGGAGCCAACGTCCTGACTTTC. Protein: CASSYPLGQGGANVLTF. The V call is TRBV28, the J call TRBJ2-6; 10 bases align to TRBD1. Germline-derived CDR1 and CDR2 are MDHEN and SYDVKM. Trimming removed 4 bases from V and 7 bases from J; junction bases left unmatched: 10. This CDR3 contains 17 residues.

The table lists this clonotype with a few counts. Written as DNA, the CDR3 is TGTGCCAGCACCTCCGGGGAAGGCAGGCGGGAGCAGTACTTC. Protein sequence: CASTSGEGRREQYF. The chain joins TRBV6-2 or TRBV6-3 to TRBJ2-7, with D possibly being TRBD2 (5 bases). Trimming took off 7 bases at V and 7 bases at J, with 20 bases between the two ends. The CDR3 spans 14 residues. CDR1 and CDR2 from the germline V gene are MNHEY and SVGEGT.

This clonotype appeared many times. The CDR3 region is CASSLAQQGGNSPLHF. The CDR3 DNA reads as TGTGCCAGCAGCTTAGCACAACAGGGAGGTAATTCACCCCTCCACTTT. V is TRBV7-2 and J is TRBJ1-6, with D maybe TRBD1 (6 bases). The germline V and J ends were trimmed by 0 bases and 6 bases, with 12 bases remaining between them. Germline V CDR1 and CDR2: SGHTA, FQGNSA. The CDR3 loop spans 16 amino acids.

The chain has TRBV7-9 and TRBJ2-2; 7 nucleotides line up with TRBD1. Per the germline V gene, CDR1 is SEHNR and CDR2 is FQNEAQ (reference sequence). The junction had 6 bases not matched to a gene; V was cut back by 5 bases and J by 0 bases. The CDR3 is 16 amino acids. CDR3 in DNA: TGTGCCAGCAGCCCCACAGGGGTAGCGAACACCGGGGAGCTGTTTTTT. It specifies CASSPTGVANTGELFF.

Notes on this clonotype: Given a much more abundant clone one base away, this may be a read error. Because the CDR3 is missing its conserved closing phenylalanine or tryptophan, this is likely a read error. The V gene is TRBV6-1, the J gene TRBJ2-2; D is unresolved. This CDR3 has 17 residues. The V and J ends lost 7 bases and 5 bases respectively, with 23 bases between them. The germline V gene encodes CDR1 MNHNS and CDR2 SASEGT. CDR3 nucleotide sequence: TGTGCCAGCACCCCTTCTGGTCAGAGGTTGAAGACCGGGGAGCTGTTTCTT. Translation: CASTPSGQRLKTGELFL.

The chain is built from TRBV6-2 or TRBV6-3 and TRBJ2-7, with a possible D match to TRBD2 (6 bases). V was pared by 2 bases and J by 2 bases, with 22 bases between. Germline V gene data show CDR1 as MNHEY and CDR2 as SVGEGT. The CDR3 is made up of 18 amino acids. The CDR3 spells CASSYTDARPGATYEQYF. DNA for the CDR3: TGTGCCAGCAGTTACACCGATGCGCGGCCGGGAGCCACCTACGAGCAGTACTTC.

This clonotype has a handful of counts. The CDR3 here is CASSEAGRTREQYF. The CDR3 DNA reads as TGTGCCAGCAGTGAAGCGGGACGGACTCGGGAGCAGTACTTC. The rearrangement joins TRBV6-1 to TRBJ2-7, with D perhaps matching TRBD1 or TRBD2 (5 bases each). The CDR3 consists of 14 residues. V lost 0 bases to trimming and J lost 7 bases, with 13 bases between them. Germline V gene sequence: CDR1 MNHNS, CDR2 SASEGT.

The V gene is TRBV5-1, the J gene TRBJ2-4, with a weak D call TRBD2 (6 bases). This CDR3 is built from 16 residues. Trimming shortened V by 0 bases and J by 7 bases, and 17 bases separated the two germline ends. CDR1 is SGHRS, CDR2 YFSETQ, per germline. The CDR3 nucleotides read TGCGCCAGCAGCTTGGTGTTACACGGCCGGGGGAACATTCAGTACTTC. This translates into CASSLVLHGRGNIQYF.

This clonotype was recorded a few times. The chain couples TRBV30 to TRBJ1-3; D perhaps matches TRBD1 (6 bases). The CDR3 has 14 residues. CDR1 is GTSNPN, CDR2 SVGIG, per germline (reference sequence). The V and J ends lost 3 bases and 3 bases respectively, with 12 bases between them. This CDR3 reads CAWSRQAIGNTIYF. The DNA of the CDR3 is TGTGCCTGGAGCAGACAGGCTATTGGAAACACCATATATTTT.

The rearrangement uses TRBV20-1 and TRBJ2-5, with 11 bases fitting TRBD1. Germline V CDR1 and CDR2: DFQATT, SNEGSKA (reference sequence). There are 13 residues in the CDR3. Trimming at V came to 5 bases and at J to 5 bases, leaving 4 bases not matched to a gene. CDR3 DNA sequence: TGCAGTGCTGGCCGGGACAGGGGGGAGACCCAGTACTTC. This encodes CSAGRDRGETQYF.

Turning to this clonotype: A much larger clonotype is one base distant, so this may be a read error. This chain uses TRBV7-2 with TRBJ1-4; D perhaps matches TRBD1 (6 bases). Germline CDR1 reads SGHTA; CDR2 reads FQGNSA. The ends were cut back, 5 bases at V and 10 bases at J, with 14 bases in the middle. This CDR3 is 13 amino acids long. The chain's CDR3 is CASSPRTDGKLFF. CDR3 coding DNA: TGTGCCAGCAGCCCACGGACAGATGGAAAACTGTTTTTT.

The J gene is TRBJ2-3, the V gene TRBV20-1; 11 nucleotides agree with TRBD2. Germline V lookup: CDR1 DFQATT, CDR2 SNEGSKA (reference sequence). V was pared by 3 bases and J by 2 bases, with 13 bases of the junction left unmatched. There are 18 residues in the CDR3. CDR3 bases: TGCAGTGCTAGGTACCTACCGGGACTAGCGGAATACACAGATACGCAGTATTTT. As protein: CSARYLPGLAEYTDTQYF.

This clonotype was counted at least ten times. The chain has TRBV12-3 or TRBV12-4 and TRBJ2-5; D may be TRBD1 (6 bases). The germline V and J ends were trimmed by 5 bases and 5 bases, with 18 bases remaining between them. The length of the CDR3 is 15 residues. This CDR3 reads CASSAGQSPGETQYF. The CDR3 DNA sequence: TGTGCCAGCAGTGCAGGACAGTCCCCTGGGGAGACCCAGTACTTC.